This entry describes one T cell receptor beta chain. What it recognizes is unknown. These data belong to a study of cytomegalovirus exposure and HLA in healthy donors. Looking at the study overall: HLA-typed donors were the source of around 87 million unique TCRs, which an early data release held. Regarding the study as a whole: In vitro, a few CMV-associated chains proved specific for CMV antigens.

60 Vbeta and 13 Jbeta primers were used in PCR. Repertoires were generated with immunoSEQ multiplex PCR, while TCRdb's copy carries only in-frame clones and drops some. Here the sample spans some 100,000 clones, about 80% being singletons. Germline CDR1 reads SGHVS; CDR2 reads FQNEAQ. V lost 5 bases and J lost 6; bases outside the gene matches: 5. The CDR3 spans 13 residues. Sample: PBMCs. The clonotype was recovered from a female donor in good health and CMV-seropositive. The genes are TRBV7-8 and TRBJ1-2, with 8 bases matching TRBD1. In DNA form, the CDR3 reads TGTGCCAGCAGCCCGAGGACAGGGCATGGCTACACCTTC. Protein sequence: CASSPRTGHGYTF.